Listed below are T cell receptor beta chains from one sample, sequenced in a study of response to subunit inactivated influenza vaccine. TCRdb reprocessed the RT-PCR reads via MiXCR and lists one record per CDR3 protein. The sample has 540,000 or so distinct CDR3 sequences; about an eighth are singletons. Sequenced material: PBMCs from blood, taken around seven weeks after vaccination. The receptors were gathered from a middle-aged man who received an inactivated influenza vaccine. CDR3s include the opening cysteine and the closing phenylalanine or tryptophan. A D gene is named only where the DNA matches it firmly. For some rows the clone size is stated as once, few or many, or as a class when expanded; others skip it.

CDR3 length: 14
clone size: few
D gene: .
V gene: TRBV29-1
J gene: TRBJ2-1
CDR3 DNA: TGCAGCGTTGAGGGCCGGTTAGGCTACAATGAGCAGTTCTTC
CDR3 protein: CSVEGRLGYNEQFF

CDR3 length: 16
clone size: .
D gene: .
V gene: TRBV7-9
J gene: TRBJ1-2
CDR3 DNA: TGTGCCAGCAGCTTTCCTACGGGACGGAACAACTATGGCTACACCTTC
CDR3 protein: CASSFPTGRNNYGYTF

CDR3 length: 15
clone size: .
D gene: TRBD1
V gene: TRBV5-6
J gene: TRBJ2-1
CDR3 DNA: TGTGCCAGCAGCTGGAACGCCGGGACAGGGGGTGAGCAGTTCTTC
CDR3 protein: CASSWNAGTGGEQFF

CDR3 length: 14
clone size: few
D gene: .
V gene: TRBV7-8
J gene: TRBJ1-2
CDR3 DNA: TGTGCCAGCAGCTTGGGGAGATTTAACTATGGCTACACCTTC
CDR3 protein: CASSLGRFNYGYTF

CDR3 length: 12
clone size: few
D gene: .
V gene: TRBV20-1
J gene: TRBJ1-5
CDR3 DNA: TGCAGTGCTACCAGATCCAATCAGCCCCAGCATTTT
CDR3 protein: CSATRSNQPQHF

CDR3 length: 10
clone size: few
D gene: .
V gene: TRBV20-1
J gene: TRBJ2-5
CDR3 DNA: TGCAGTGCTGCCCCCGGCACCCAGTACTTC
CDR3 protein: CSAAPGTQYF

CDR3 length: 11
clone size: few
D gene: .
V gene: TRBV29-1
J gene: TRBJ2-2
CDR3 DNA: TGCAGCGTACGGAACACCGGGGAGCTGTTTTTT
CDR3 protein: CSVRNTGELFF

CDR3 length: 14
clone size: few
D gene: TRBD1
V gene: TRBV6-5
J gene: TRBJ2-5
CDR3 DNA: TGTGCCAGCAGTTACTCGGACAGGGGGGAGACCCAGTACTTC
CDR3 protein: CASSYSDRGETQYF

CDR3 length: 14
clone size: few
D gene: .
V gene: TRBV4-1
J gene: TRBJ1-1
CDR3 DNA: TGCGCCAGCAGCCAAGGGACATTTGGATTTGAAGCTTTCTTT
CDR3 protein: CASSQGTFGFEAFF

CDR3 length: 15
clone size: many
D gene: .
V gene: TRBV20-1
J gene: TRBJ1-5
CDR3 DNA: TGCAGTGCTAAGTCAGGTTCAGGGTCCGATCAGCCCCAGCATTTT
CDR3 protein: CSAKSGSGSDQPQHF

CDR3 length: 18
clone size: .
D gene: TRBD2
V gene: TRBV19
J gene: TRBJ2-3
CDR3 DNA: TGTGCCAGTAGACGCAACCCGGGACTAGCGGGAAACGCAGATACGCAGTATTTT
CDR3 protein: CASRRNPGLAGNADTQYF

CDR3 length: 15
clone size: few
D gene: .
V gene: TRBV15
J gene: TRBJ2-5
CDR3 DNA: TGTGCCACCAGCGGAACCCGGACATCTGAAGAGACCCAGTACTTC
CDR3 protein: CATSGTRTSEETQYF

CDR3 length: 17
clone size: many
D gene: TRBD1
V gene: TRBV29-1
J gene: TRBJ2-7
CDR3 DNA: TGCAGCGCTCCACCGGGACAGGGATATAACTCGGCTAACGAGCAGTACTTC
CDR3 protein: CSAPPGQGYNSANEQYF

CDR3 length: 12
clone size: few
D gene: .
V gene: TRBV20-1
J gene: TRBJ2-3
CDR3 DNA: TGCAGTGCTAGAAGGGCGCCAGATACGCAGTATTTT
CDR3 protein: CSARRAPDTQYF

CDR3 length: 11
clone size: .
D gene: .
V gene: TRBV11-2
J gene: TRBJ2-5
CDR3 DNA: TGTGCCAGCACCAGCGGGCGGGCCCAGTACTTC
CDR3 protein: CASTSGRAQYF

CDR3 length: 15
clone size: few
D gene: TRBD2
V gene: TRBV4-2
J gene: TRBJ2-1
CDR3 DNA: TGTGCCAGCAGATTGACTAGCGGGGGGGAGAATGAGCAGTTCTTC
CDR3 protein: CASRLTSGGENEQFF

CDR3 length: 15
clone size: .
D gene: TRBD1
V gene: TRBV5-1
J gene: TRBJ1-2
CDR3 DNA: TGCGCCAGCAGCCGGGACAGGGCGTCTAACTATGGCTACACCTTC
CDR3 protein: CASSRDRASNYGYTF

CDR3 length: 16
clone size: .
D gene: TRBD2
V gene: TRBV3-1
J gene: TRBJ2-5
CDR3 DNA: TGTGCCAGCAGCCAAGGTTACGGGGGGGCCCAAGAGACCCAGTACTTC
CDR3 protein: CASSQGYGGAQETQYF

CDR3 length: 9
clone size: few
D gene: .
V gene: TRBV27
J gene: TRBJ2-7
CDR3 DNA: TGTGCCTCCCATATCGAGCAGTACTTC
CDR3 protein: CASHIEQYF

CDR3 length: 13
clone size: many
D gene: .
V gene: TRBV5-6
J gene: TRBJ2-2
CDR3 DNA: TGTGCCAGCAGCCTCCTAGGAAGCGGGGAGCTGTTTTTT
CDR3 protein: CASSLLGSGELFF

CDR3 length: 17
clone size: .
D gene: TRBD2
V gene: TRBV28
J gene: TRBJ2-2
CDR3 DNA: TGTGCCAGCAGTTTATCCTCCCTAGCGGCGAACACCGGGGAGCTGTTTTTT
CDR3 protein: CASSLSSLAANTGELFF

CDR3 length: 15
clone size: .
D gene: TRBD1
V gene: TRBV7-2
J gene: TRBJ1-2
CDR3 DNA: TGTGCCAGCAGCTTAACCGGGGGGACAGAAAATGGCTACACCTTC
CDR3 protein: CASSLTGGTENGYTF

CDR3 length: 14
clone size: few
D gene: .
V gene: TRBV20-1
J gene: TRBJ1-4
CDR3 DNA: TGCAGTGCTAGTTCCCCCGGAACTAATGAAAAACTGTTTTTT
CDR3 protein: CSASSPGTNEKLFF

CDR3 length: 16
clone size: once
D gene: .
V gene: TRBV18
J gene: TRBJ2-5
CDR3 DNA: TGTGCCACCTCACCGCCGAACACCGTAATGGGGGAGACCCAGTACTTC
CDR3 protein: CATSPPNTVMGETQYF

CDR3 length: 15
clone size: .
D gene: TRBD1
V gene: TRBV6-2/TRBV6-3
J gene: TRBJ2-7
CDR3 DNA: TGTGACAGCAGTTACGAAGGACAGGGGGTCTACGAGCAGTACTTC
CDR3 protein: CDSSYEGQGVYEQYF

CDR3 length: 13
clone size: .
D gene: .
V gene: TRBV6-1
J gene: TRBJ1-2
CDR3 DNA: TGTGCCAGCAGAACCACAGGGCTCTATGGCTACACCTTC
CDR3 protein: CASRTTGLYGYTF

CDR3 length: 16
clone size: .
D gene: TRBD2
V gene: TRBV11-1
J gene: TRBJ2-2
CDR3 DNA: TGTGCCAGCAGCGACACTAGCGGGGGTTCCACCGGGGAGCTGTTTTTT
CDR3 protein: CASSDTSGGSTGELFF

CDR3 length: 13
clone size: many
D gene: .
V gene: TRBV9
J gene: TRBJ2-1
CDR3 DNA: TGTGCCAGCAGCGTAGGAATCTACAATGAGCAGTTCTTC
CDR3 protein: CASSVGIYNEQFF